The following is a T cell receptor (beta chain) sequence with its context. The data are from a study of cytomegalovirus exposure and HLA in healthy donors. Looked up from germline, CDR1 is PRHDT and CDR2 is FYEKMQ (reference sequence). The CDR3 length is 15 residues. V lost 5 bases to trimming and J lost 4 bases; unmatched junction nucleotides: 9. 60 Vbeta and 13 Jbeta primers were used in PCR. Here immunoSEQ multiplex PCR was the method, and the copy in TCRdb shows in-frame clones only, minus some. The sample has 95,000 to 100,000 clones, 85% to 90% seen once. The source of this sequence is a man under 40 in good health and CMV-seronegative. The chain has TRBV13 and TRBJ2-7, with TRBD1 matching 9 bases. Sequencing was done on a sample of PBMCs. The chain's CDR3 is CASSPTGGRWYEQYF. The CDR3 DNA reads TGTGCCAGCAGCCCCACAGGGGGCCGTTGGTACGAGCAGTACTTC.